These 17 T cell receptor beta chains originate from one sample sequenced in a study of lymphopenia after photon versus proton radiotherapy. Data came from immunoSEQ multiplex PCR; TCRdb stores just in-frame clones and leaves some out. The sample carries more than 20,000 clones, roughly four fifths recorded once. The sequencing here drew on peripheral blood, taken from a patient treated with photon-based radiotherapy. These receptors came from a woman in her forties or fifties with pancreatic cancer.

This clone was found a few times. CDR3 in DNA: TGCGCCAGCAGCCCGCGACAGAACACCGGGGAGCTGTTTTTT. It yields the protein CASSPRQNTGELFF. The rearrangement uses TRBV5-1 and TRBJ2-2, with D hard to call. CDR1 is SGHRS and CDR2 is YFSETQ in the germline V gene. Trimming removed 4 bases from V and 1 base from J, with 8 bases in between. This CDR3 has 14 amino acids.

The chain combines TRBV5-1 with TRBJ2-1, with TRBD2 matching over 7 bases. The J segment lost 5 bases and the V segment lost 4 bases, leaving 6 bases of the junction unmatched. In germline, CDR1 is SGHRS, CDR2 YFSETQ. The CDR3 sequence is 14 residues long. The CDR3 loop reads CASSQLAVDNEQFF. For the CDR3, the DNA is TGCGCCAGCAGCCAGCTAGCGGTTGACAATGAGCAGTTCTTC.

As DNA, the CDR3 is TGTGCCAGCTCATTCTGGGGTGAGCAGTTCTTC. Encoded protein: CASSFWGEQFF. The chain has TRBV2 and TRBJ2-1; unclear D gene. The CDR3 covers 11 residues. Trimming took off 8 bases at V and 9 bases at J, with 11 bases between the two ends. The V gene's germline CDR1 is SNHLY and CDR2 FYNNEI.

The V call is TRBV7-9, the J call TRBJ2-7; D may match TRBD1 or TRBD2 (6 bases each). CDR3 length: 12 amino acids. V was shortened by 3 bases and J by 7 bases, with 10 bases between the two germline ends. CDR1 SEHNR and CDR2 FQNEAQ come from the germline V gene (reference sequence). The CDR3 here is CASSFQGGEQYF. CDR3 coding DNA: TGTGCCAGCAGCTTTCAAGGGGGGGAGCAGTACTTC.

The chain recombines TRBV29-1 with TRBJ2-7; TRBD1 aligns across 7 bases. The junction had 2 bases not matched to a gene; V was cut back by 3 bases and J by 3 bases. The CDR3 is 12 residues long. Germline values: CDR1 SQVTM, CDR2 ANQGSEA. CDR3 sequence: CSVEAGGYEQYF. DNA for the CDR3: TGCAGCGTTGAGGCAGGGGGCTACGAGCAGTACTTC.

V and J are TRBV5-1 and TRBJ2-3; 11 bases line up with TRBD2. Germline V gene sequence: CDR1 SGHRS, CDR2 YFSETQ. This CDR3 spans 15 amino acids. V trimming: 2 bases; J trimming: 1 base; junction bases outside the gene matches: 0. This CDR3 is CASSFSGRGTDTQYF. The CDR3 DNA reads TGCGCCAGCAGCTTTAGCGGGAGGGGCACAGATACGCAGTATTTT.

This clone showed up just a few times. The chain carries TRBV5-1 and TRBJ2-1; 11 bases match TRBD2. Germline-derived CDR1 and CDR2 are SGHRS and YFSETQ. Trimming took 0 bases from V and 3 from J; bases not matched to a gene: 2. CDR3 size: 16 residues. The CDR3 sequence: CASSLAGTSGYNEQFF. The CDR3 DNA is TGCGCCAGCAGCTTGGCCGGGACTAGCGGCTACAATGAGCAGTTCTTC.

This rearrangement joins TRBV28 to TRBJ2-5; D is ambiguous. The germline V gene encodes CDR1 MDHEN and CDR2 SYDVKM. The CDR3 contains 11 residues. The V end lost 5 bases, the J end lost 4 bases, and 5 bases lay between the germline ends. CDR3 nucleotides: TGTGCCAGCAGTCTGGGAGAGACCCAGTACTTC. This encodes CASSLGETQYF.

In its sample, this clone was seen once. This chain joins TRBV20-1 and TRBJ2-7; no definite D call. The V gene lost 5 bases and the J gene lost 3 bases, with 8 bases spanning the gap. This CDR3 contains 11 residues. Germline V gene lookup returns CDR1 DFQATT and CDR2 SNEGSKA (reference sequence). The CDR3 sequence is CSAGPLYEQYF. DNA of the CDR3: TGCAGTGCTGGACCCCTCTACGAGCAGTACTTC.

CDR3 coding DNA: TGTGCCAGCAGCTTTCCTAGCGGGAACTACGAGCAGTACTTC. Residues: CASSFPSGNYEQYF. The gene calls are TRBV5-6 and TRBJ2-7, with 9 bases identical to TRBD2. V lost 2 bases, J lost 3 bases, and 3 bases stayed unmatched. Germline CDR1 reads SGHDT; CDR2 reads YYEEEE. The length of the CDR3 is 14 residues.

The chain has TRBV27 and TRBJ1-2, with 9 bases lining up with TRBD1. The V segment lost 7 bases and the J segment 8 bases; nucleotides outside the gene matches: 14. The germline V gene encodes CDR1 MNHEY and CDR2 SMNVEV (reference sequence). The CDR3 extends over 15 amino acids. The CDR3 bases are TGTGCCAGCAAAAGTCCGGGACAGGGATTTAGCGGCTACACCTTC. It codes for CASKSPGQGFSGYTF.

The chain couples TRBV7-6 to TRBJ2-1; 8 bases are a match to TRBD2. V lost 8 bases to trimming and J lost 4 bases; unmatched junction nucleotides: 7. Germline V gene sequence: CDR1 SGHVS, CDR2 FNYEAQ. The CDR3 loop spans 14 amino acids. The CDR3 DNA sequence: TGTGCCAGCGGAGCGGGAGACTTGTACAATGAGCAGTTCTTC. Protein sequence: CASGAGDLYNEQFF.

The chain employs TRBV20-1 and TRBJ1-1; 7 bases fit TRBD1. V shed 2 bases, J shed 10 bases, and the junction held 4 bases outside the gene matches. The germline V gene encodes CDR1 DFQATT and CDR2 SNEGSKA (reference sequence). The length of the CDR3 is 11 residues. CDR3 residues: CSARPRGGAFF. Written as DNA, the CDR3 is TGCAGTGCTAGACCCAGGGGGGGAGCTTTCTTT.

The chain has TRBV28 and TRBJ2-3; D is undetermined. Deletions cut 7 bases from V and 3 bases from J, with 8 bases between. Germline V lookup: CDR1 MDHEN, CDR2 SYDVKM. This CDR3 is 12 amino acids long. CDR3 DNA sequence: TGTGCCAGCAATCATATGACAGATACGCAGTATTTT. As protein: CASNHMTDTQYF.

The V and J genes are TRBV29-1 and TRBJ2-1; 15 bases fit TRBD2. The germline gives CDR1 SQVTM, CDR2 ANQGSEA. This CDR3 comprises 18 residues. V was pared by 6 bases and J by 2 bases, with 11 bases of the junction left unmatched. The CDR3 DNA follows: TGCAGCGTCGCTGGACTAGCGGGAGGGCTTATAACCTACAATGAGCAGTTCTTC. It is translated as CSVAGLAGGLITYNEQFF.

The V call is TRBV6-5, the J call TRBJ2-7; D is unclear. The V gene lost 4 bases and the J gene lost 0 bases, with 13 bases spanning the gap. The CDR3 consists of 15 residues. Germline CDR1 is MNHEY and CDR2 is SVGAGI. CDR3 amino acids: CASSLGPMASYEQYF. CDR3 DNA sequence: TGTGCCAGCAGTTTGGGCCCTATGGCCTCCTACGAGCAGTACTTC.

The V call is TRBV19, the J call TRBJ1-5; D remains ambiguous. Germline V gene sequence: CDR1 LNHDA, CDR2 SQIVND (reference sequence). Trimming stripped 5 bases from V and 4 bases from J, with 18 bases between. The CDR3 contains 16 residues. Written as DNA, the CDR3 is TGTGCCAGTAGTCTCGCGGCCCGGACCGGTAATCAGCCCCAGCATTTT. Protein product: CASSLAARTGNQPQHF. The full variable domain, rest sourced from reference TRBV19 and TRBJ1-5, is DGGITQSPKYLFRKEGQNVTLSCEQNLNHDAMYWYRQDPGQGLRLIYYSQIVNDFQKGDIAEGYSVSREKKESFPLTVTSAQKNPTAFYLCASSLAARTGNQPQHFGDGTRLSIL.